What follows are 12 T cell receptor beta chains derived from one specimen sequenced in a study of T cell responses to AZD1222 COVID-19 vaccine. Profiled with immunoSEQ multiplex PCR; TCRdb holds only in-frame clones, not every one. Of 150,000 or so clones in the sample, approximately 91% were seen once. The sample consisted of peripheral blood, taken 28 days after the second AZD1222 dose. These receptors all stem from an adult who received the AZD1222 COVID-19 vaccine.

The V and J genes are TRBV28 and TRBJ1-5; tentatively, D is TRBD1 (5 bases). Germline CDR1 reads MDHEN; CDR2 reads SYDVKM. This CDR3 comprises 15 residues. The ends were cut back, 2 bases at V and 2 bases at J, with 10 bases in the middle. CDR3 sequence: CASSLGGEGNQPQHF. The CDR3 region has the DNA TGTGCCAGCAGTTTAGGAGGGGAGGGCAATCAGCCCCAGCATTTT.

A single count supports this clone. The rearrangement links TRBV5-1 to TRBJ2-1, with a weak D call TRBD1 (5 bases). Per germline, CDR1 SGHRS and CDR2 YFSETQ. The V end lost 2 bases, the J end lost 7 bases, and 16 bases lay between the germline ends. The CDR3 has 15 residues. CDR3 nucleotide sequence: TGCGCCAGCAGCTTTTGGCAGGGTGGTTTAAATGAGCAGTTCTTC. This sequence encodes CASSFWQGGLNEQFF. The full variable domain, rest sourced from reference TRBV5-1 and TRBJ2-1, is KAGVTQTPRYLIKTRGQQVTLSCSPISGHRSVSWYQQTPGQGLQFLFEYFSETQRNKGNFPGRFSGRQFSNSRSEMNVSTLELGDSALYLCASSFWQGGLNEQFFGPGTRLTVL.

This clone appeared once. This chain uses TRBV7-9 with TRBJ2-2; 8 bases line up with TRBD1. Germline values: CDR1 SEHNR, CDR2 FQNEAQ (reference sequence). Trimming removed 3 bases from V and 14 bases from J; junction bases left unmatched: 8. CDR3 length equals 13 residues. Here the CDR3 reads CASSFEGAGGLFF. In DNA, the CDR3 is TGTGCCAGCAGCTTCGAAGGGGCAGGGGGCCTGTTTTTT.

The gene calls are TRBV5-6 and TRBJ1-3; no firm D call. V lost 0 bases and J 0 bases, leaving 10 bases between the germline ends. The CDR3 spans 16 residues. From germline, CDR1 is SGHDT and CDR2 YYEEEE. The CDR3 region is CASSLERTISGNTIYF. CDR3 sequence (DNA): TGTGCCAGCAGCTTGGAAAGGACGATCTCTGGAAACACCATATATTTT. Together with reference TRBV5-6 and TRBJ1-3, the CDR3 gives the full variable domain: DAGVTQSPTHLIKTRGQQVTLRCSPKSGHDTVSWYQQALGQGPQFIFQYYEEEERQRGNFPDRFSGHQFPNYSSELNVNALLLGDSALYLCASSLERTISGNTIYFGEGSWLTVV.

The gene calls are TRBV6-4 and TRBJ2-3; D ambiguous. The CDR3 runs 13 residues. Looked up from germline, CDR1 is MRHNA and CDR2 is SNTAGT. The V end lost 3 bases, the J end lost 6 bases, and 10 bases lay between the germline ends. The CDR3 nucleotides are TGTGCCAGCAGTGATGGACCCCCCGATACGCAGTATTTT. It translates to CASSDGPPDTQYF.

This sequence joins TRBV5-4 and TRBJ2-1; D uncertain. Germline-derived CDR1 and CDR2 are SGHNT and YYREEE (reference sequence). V shed 4 bases and J shed 8 bases, with 13 bases lying between them. The CDR3 sequence is 13 residues long. The CDR3 DNA follows: TGTGCCAGCAGCACGGAACGAGGTCATGAGCAGTTCTTC. Protein sequence: CASSTERGHEQFF.

The chain is built from TRBV19 and TRBJ1-2, with 7 bases aligning to TRBD1. The V gene end was trimmed by 3 bases and the J gene end by 7 bases; junction bases not matched to a gene: 8. Germline values: CDR1 LNHDA, CDR2 SQIVND (reference sequence). This CDR3 contains 14 residues. CDR3 sequence reads: CASSIPRQGGGYTF. In DNA, the CDR3 is TGTGCCAGTAGTATTCCCCGACAGGGCGGTGGCTACACCTTC.

J is TRBJ2-7 and V is TRBV4-2; D is undetermined. The CDR3 spans 14 residues. Germline loops: CDR1 LGHNA, CDR2 YNFKEQ. Trimming took 4 bases from V and 1 from J, leaving 11 bases between them. The chain's CDR3 is CASSPPGQSYEQYF. As DNA, the CDR3 is TGTGCCAGCAGCCCCCCCGGGCAGTCCTACGAGCAGTACTTC.

CDR3: CASSLNSAGVSTDTQYF. CDR3 coding DNA: TGTGCCAGCAGCTTAAATTCAGCAGGGGTCAGCACAGATACGCAGTATTTT. J is TRBJ2-3 and V is TRBV7-6, with a weak D call TRBD1 (6 bases). This CDR3 has 17 residues. CDR1 and CDR2 from the germline V gene are SGHVS and FNYEAQ. The V and J ends lost 2 bases and 0 bases respectively, with 15 bases between them. The full variable domain, rest sourced from reference TRBV7-6 and TRBJ2-3, is GAGVSQSPRYKVTKRGQDVALRCDPISGHVSLYWYRQALGQGPEFLTYFNYEAQQDKSGLPNDRFSAERPEGSISTLTIQRTEQRDSAMYRCASSLNSAGVSTDTQYFGPGTRLTVL.

V usage is TRBV18 and J usage is TRBJ1-3; D call uncertain. V was pared by 2 bases and J by 0 bases, with 11 bases between. The CDR3 sequence is 16 residues long. CDR1 KGHSH and CDR2 LQKENI come from the germline V gene. CDR3 loop: CASSPIGQTSGNTIYF. The CDR3 nucleotides are TGTGCCAGCTCACCAATCGGCCAGACCTCTGGAAACACCATATATTTT.

To note about this clone: The junction differs from germline at one of its ends, possibly a read error. The chain links TRBV20-1 to TRBJ1-2; D not certain. The V gene's germline CDR1 is DFQATT and CDR2 SNEGSKA (reference sequence). The CDR3 loop spans 11 amino acids. CDR3: CSARGNGGYTF. DNA for the CDR3: TGCAGTGCCAGAGGTAACGGAGGCTACACCTTC.

CDR3 in amino acids: CASSSAGTVSETQYF. The CDR3 coding sequence is TGCGCCAGCAGCTCGGCCGGGACCGTTAGTGAGACCCAGTACTTC. The chain joins TRBV5-1 to TRBJ2-5, with D perhaps given as TRBD1 or TRBD2 (5 bases each). CDR1 is SGHRS, CDR2 YFSETQ, per germline. Trimming stripped 3 bases from V and 5 bases from J, with 17 bases between. The CDR3 runs to 15 residues.